Below, one T cell receptor (beta chain) is given with its context. These data originate in a study of T cells and Merkel cell carcinoma outcomes. Only in-frame clones appear in the TCRdb table, and some are missing; sequencing was by immunoSEQ multiplex PCR. Here the sample spans fewer than 2,000 clones, 87% being singletons. Trimming took off 1 base at V and 5 bases at J, with 12 bases between the two ends. CDR1 and CDR2 (germline): SGDLS, YYNGEE. The CDR3 contains 14 residues. Input material: tumor tissue from Merkel cell carcinoma. The TCR originated in a human donor with Merkel cell carcinoma. The chain uses TRBV9 and TRBJ2-5; weak D call: TRBD2 (6 bases). This chain's CDR3 is CASSVLGGAETQYF. The CDR3 DNA reads as TGTGCCAGCAGCGTACTGGGCGGGGCCGAGACCCAGTACTTC.